This T cell receptor beta chain was documented in a study of T cell repertoires in ileal Crohn's disease. For the study at large: Patients had a median approximately 7.2-year disease duration, and about 40% were active smokers. The M0 sample came from the inflamed ileal portion of the resected specimen. Study results and caveats: Endoscopic recurrence occurred in every patient whose clonality exceeded 26.8%. Active smokers at surgery had more clonal expansions than non-smokers.

The V and J ends lost 0 bases and 6 bases respectively, with 19 bases between them. The CDR3 sequence is 16 residues long. Germline CDR1 reads SGHRS; CDR2 reads YFSETQ. The time point here: inflamed ileum from the surgical specimen. Some clones are missing from TCRdb's copy, which holds only in-frame ones; the method was immunoSEQ multiplex PCR. The table has some 17,000 clones, around 76% seen once. Note on this clone: As yet, its antigen is unknown.

The clonotype was recovered from an adult with Crohn's disease. The V call is TRBV5-1, the J call TRBJ2-7, with a possible D match to TRBD2 (6 bases). Sequences were obtained from ileal tissue. CDR3 protein: CASSLGQSNLATEQYF. CDR3 DNA sequence: TGCGCCAGCAGCTTGGGACAGTCCAACCTAGCGACCGAGCAGTACTTC.